This T cell receptor (beta chain) was sequenced in a study of neoadjuvant anti-PD-1 for oral cavity cancer listed by TCRdb under 2021. Background on the whole study: Before curative-intent surgical resection, most patients were given three to four biweekly doses of nivolumab at 3 mg/kg. A fourth nivolumab dose was given around day 43 to patients without progression, and definitive surgical resection was performed in those patients on days 50-56. Responders were defined as patients with complete response, partial response or stable disease by RECIST 1.1; non-responders were defined as patients with progression. There were 12 to 13 patients in the parent correlative cohort, and the response rate was 33%.

The full study reports these points: Higher pretreatment blood TCRbeta clonality and lower post-treatment tumor TCRbeta clonality were correlated with higher pretreatment blood Treg/Th17 ratios. Within PBMCs, T cell clonality (Gini index) was significantly higher in non-responders than responders after neoadjuvant nivolumab. Only a few patients per response group were included in the TCR analyses, and larger cohorts for validation were called for by the authors.

As for this clone: The specificity of this receptor is unknown. No much larger clone exists at a distance of one base, and base qualities are not known.

The CDR3 has 14 amino acids, counting the end cysteine and phenylalanine. The read is trimmed to its CDR3 DNA, 42 bases read in frame from base 1. From V the trimming removes 3 bases and from J it removes 5 bases, while the gene matches leave 2 bases of the junction unaccounted for. The germline V gene (reference sequence) provides CDR1 SEHNR and CDR2 FQNEAQ. Taken with the paper, the label for time point translates to: after neoadjuvant nivolumab, at surgical resection. The patients had newly diagnosed stage II-IVA oral cavity squamous cell carcinoma and had not received any prior systemic or radiation treatment. The cohort was composed of patients with HPV-negative, locally advanced oral cavity squamous cell carcinoma. Peripheral blood mononuclear cells were analyzed directly and were not maintained or expanded in culture. Samples were obtained from a longitudinal correlative study of a single-arm phase II trial of neoadjuvant nivolumab in oral cavity squamous cell carcinoma. Genomic DNA-based TCRbeta sequencing was performed on subject-matched pre- and post-treatment PBMCs and tumors from three responders and three non-responders. Peripheral blood mononuclear cells were collected once before nivolumab treatment and again after treatment, at the time of surgery. Genomic DNA was isolated from PBMCs using the Maxwell RSC DNA from Cells kit.

For deep sequencing of PBMC libraries, mostly about 0.45 ug of input genomic DNA was used, and six replicates were run per sample. The immunoSEQ hsTCRbeta kit was used to prepare TCRbeta libraries according to the manufacturer's instructions. Sequencing of the completed libraries took place using an Illumina NovaSeq 6000 S4 flow cell after they had been pooled to roughly 2.9 nM. As for how the authors treated the data: The immunoSEQ Analyzer was used for raw data preprocessing and quality control. The analysis was limited to productive rearrangements, and each clonotype was defined by a unique CDR3 amino acid sequence. Using the R package tcR, the researchers computed the Gini-Simpson index as their estimate of repertoire clonality. Gini indices were compared with Student's t test, and associations with tumor size change were assessed by Pearson correlation. In TCRdb, the immuneACCESS table is reduced to in-frame sequences with V and J assigned. These tables do not hold every clone; where another copy was compared, an unresolved V gene accounts for under half, and the others remain unexplained. V and J calls and clone size follow that table, whereas D and trimming were derived from the DNA. The sample yields approximately 10,000 clones; roughly two thirds were counted once. 4.5% of the sample is taken by the ten largest.

The sequencing used PBMCs, collected after nivolumab (anti-PD-1) treatment. The rearrangement joined TRBV7-9 to TRBJ1-4, with 8 bases aligning to TRBD1. This clonotype was sampled from a person aged 40 to 85 with oral cavity squamous cell carcinoma. The CDR3 in this case is CASSFTGGNEKLFF. The sequence in DNA is TGTGCCAGCAGCTTTACAGGGGGGAATGAAAAACTGTTTTTT.